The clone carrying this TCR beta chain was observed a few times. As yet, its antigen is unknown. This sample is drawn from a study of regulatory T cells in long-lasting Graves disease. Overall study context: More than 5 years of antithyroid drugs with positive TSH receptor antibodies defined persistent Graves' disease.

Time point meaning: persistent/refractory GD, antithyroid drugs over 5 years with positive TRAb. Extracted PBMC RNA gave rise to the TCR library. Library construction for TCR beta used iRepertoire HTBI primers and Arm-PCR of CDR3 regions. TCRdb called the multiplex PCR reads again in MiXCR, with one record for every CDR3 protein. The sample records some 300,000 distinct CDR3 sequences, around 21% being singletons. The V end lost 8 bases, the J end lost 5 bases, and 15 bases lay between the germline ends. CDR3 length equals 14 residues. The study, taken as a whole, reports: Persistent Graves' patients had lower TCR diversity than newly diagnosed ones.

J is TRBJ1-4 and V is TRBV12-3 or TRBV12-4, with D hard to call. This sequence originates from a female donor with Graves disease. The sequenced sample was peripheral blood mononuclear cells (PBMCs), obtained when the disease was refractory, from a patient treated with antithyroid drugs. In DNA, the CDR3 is TGTGCCAGCTCTTACAATTATGTGAATGAAAAACTGTTTTTT. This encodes CASSYNYVNEKLFF.